The entry below gives a single T cell receptor (beta chain) sequence along with its context. The antigen remains unidentified. The data were taken from a study of T-cell reconstitution after alpha-beta-depleted transplantation in children. It was with unique molecular identifiers that the TCRbeta library was prepared. TCRdb reprocessed the PCR reads via MiXCR and lists one record per CDR3 protein. The sample carries around 420,000 distinct CDR3 sequences, around 15% recorded once. In germline, CDR1 is LNHDA, CDR2 SQIVND (reference sequence). This CDR3 spans 16 amino acids. The V end was cut by 8 bases, the J end by 2 bases, with 18 bases between. Study-wide results and limits: Reportedly, roughly two months post-transplant, alpha-beta T cells arose from several hundred expanded graft clones.

This rearrangement joins TRBV19 to TRBJ2-2; D is possibly TRBD2 (6 bases). The source of this sequence is a boy under three years old who had a stem cell transplant for Wiskott-Aldrich syndrome, so the T cells may come from the graft donor. This sample comprised PBMCs, mostly from graft donor cells, obtained 360 days after TCRalphabeta/CD19-depleted stem cell transplant. In DNA form, the CDR3 reads TGTGCCAGTCGACTTACAGCGGGTCTTAACACCGGGGAGCTGTTTTTT. Protein sequence: CASRLTAGLNTGELFF. The whole variable domain, filled in from reference TRBV19 and TRBJ2-2, reads DGGITQSPKYLFRKEGQNVTLSCEQNLNHDAMYWYRQDPGQGLRLIYYSQIVNDFQKGDIAEGYSVSREKKESFPLTVTSAQKNPTAFYLCASRLTAGLNTGELFFGEGSRLTVL.